The TCR beta chain described here comes from a study of identical twins' blood T cells. Turning to this clonotype: Its target is unknown.

TCR cDNA libraries were made from RNA using a previously described, modified protocol. Each CDR3 protein is one row after TCRdb ran MiXCR on the 5' RACE reads. The table records 350,000 to 450,000 distinct CDR3 sequences, under 30% of them present only once. Regarding the study as a whole: Each donor's most abundant TCRbeta clonotypes shared more CDR3 sequences with her twin than unrelated donors.

Donors were six healthy women in three monozygous twin pairs. Trimming took off 2 bases at V and 4 bases at J, with 14 bases between the two ends. CDR3 length: 15 residues. Germline V gene lookup returns CDR1 KGHSH and CDR2 LQKENI. This TCR was sampled from a woman between 18 and 50 years old in good health. The V call is TRBV18, the J call TRBJ1-1; unclear D gene. The sequenced sample consisted of PBMCs. CDR3 loop: CASSPAARVATEAFF. DNA for the CDR3: TGTGCCAGCTCACCAGCGGCCCGAGTGGCCACTGAAGCTTTCTTT.